One and the same sample provided the 20 T cell receptor beta chains below, sequenced in a study of shared clonotypes between healthy human individuals. Assay used: immunoSEQ multiplex PCR; TCRdb lists only in-frame clones, some missing. Among about 2 million clones listed, about 94% were seen once. The naive CD8 population came from CD45RO-negative cells selected for CCR7, without terminally differentiated effector memory CD45RA+ cells. The specimen was naive CD8+ T cells sorted from blood. The origin of the receptors is a man younger than 35 in good health.

This chain uses TRBV5-8 with TRBJ1-4; 8 bases align to TRBD1. This CDR3 has 14 residues. Germline V gives CDR1 SGHTS, CDR2 YDEGEE. J gave up 7 bases and V 4 bases, and 6 bases lay outside the gene matches. The CDR3, as DNA: TGTGCCAGCAGCATCGGACAGGGCAGTGAAAAACTGTTTTTT. This sequence encodes CASSIGQGSEKLFF.

Concerning this clone itself: Distinct nucleotide sequences in the sample also encode this CDR3. The genes are TRBV10-2 and TRBJ1-3; D is uncertain. The CDR3 runs to 11 residues. CDR1 is WSHSY and CDR2 is SAAADI in the germline V gene. The germline V and J ends were trimmed by 3 bases and 3 bases, with 0 bases remaining between them. The DNA of the CDR3 is TGCGCCAGCAGTGATGGAAACACCATATATTTT. Protein: CASSDGNTIYF.

The chain has TRBV16 and TRBJ2-7, with D unclear. Germline V CDR1 and CDR2: KGHSY, FQNENV. The length of the CDR3 is 18 residues. The ends were cut back, 2 bases at V and 2 bases at J, with 22 bases in the middle. In DNA, the CDR3 is TGTGCCAGCAGCCAAGCCCGCGGCGTAGGCCAATTTCCCTACGAGCAGTACTTC. Translating gives CASSQARGVGQFPYEQYF.

This sequence joins TRBV6-5 and TRBJ1-5, with no clear D. The V end was cut by 0 bases, the J end by 7 bases, with 7 bases between. Germline loops: CDR1 MNHEY, CDR2 SVGAGI. The CDR3 runs to 13 residues. CDR3 protein: CASSYSTLQPQHF. The DNA of the CDR3 is TGTGCCAGCAGTTACTCGACCCTGCAGCCCCAGCATTTT.

The chain joins TRBV5-1 to TRBJ2-7; 9 bases agree with TRBD1. CDR3 length: 15 amino acids. Germline CDR1 and CDR2: SGHRS and YFSETQ. V trimming: 4 bases; J trimming: 4 bases; junction bases outside the gene matches: 9. Here the CDR3 reads CASSPRGTGNYEQYF. CDR3 coding DNA: TGCGCCAGCAGCCCGCGCGGGACAGGGAATTACGAGCAGTACTTC.

V gene TRBV7-6 combines with J gene TRBJ2-5; 9 nucleotides match TRBD1. Germline V gives CDR1 SGHVS, CDR2 FNYEAQ. The junction had 4 bases not matched to a gene; V was cut back by 5 bases and J by 3 bases. The CDR3 is 14 residues long. The CDR3 sequence: CASSPGTGKETQYF. CDR3 in DNA: TGTGCCAGCAGCCCAGGGACAGGGAAAGAGACCCAGTACTTC.

In nucleotides, the CDR3 is TGTGCCAGCAGCCCAGGGACAGAAGAGACCCAGTACTTC. It codes for CASSPGTEETQYF. The chain has TRBV11-3 and TRBJ2-5; TRBD1 aligns across 7 bases. This CDR3 has 13 amino acids. Germline assignment: CDR1 SGHNT and CDR2 YENEEA. J was trimmed by 3 bases and V by 5 bases; bases with no gene match: 3.

CDR3: CASSLTTSTDTQYF. CDR3 coding DNA: TGTGCCAGCAGCTTAACGACTAGCACAGATACGCAGTATTTT. This chain connects TRBV13 to TRBJ2-3; D is unresolved. The CDR3 sequence is 14 residues long. CDR1 is PRHDT, CDR2 FYEKMQ, per germline (reference sequence). The V end was cut by 2 bases, the J end by 0 bases, with 6 bases between.

The V call is TRBV27, the J call TRBJ1-1; weak D call: TRBD1 (6 bases). CDR1 MNHEY and CDR2 SMNVEV come from the germline V gene (reference sequence). The CDR3 contains 14 residues. Trimming pared 5 bases from V and 6 bases from J, leaving 16 bases between. CDR3: CASSPQSGGSEAFF. The CDR3 region has the DNA TGTGCCAGCAGTCCCCAGTCGGGGGGCTCTGAAGCTTTCTTT.

The chain uses TRBV7-9 and TRBJ2-5; TRBD2 is a possible D gene (5 bases). The germline gives CDR1 SEHNR, CDR2 FQNEAQ (reference sequence). This CDR3 region has 15 residues. The germline V and J ends were trimmed by 5 bases and 3 bases, with 16 bases remaining between them. In nucleotides, the CDR3 is TGTGCCAGCAGCCCGTCCTTAGGAGGAGAAGAGACCCAGTACTTC. It encodes CASSPSLGGEETQYF.

The V and J genes are TRBV6-5 and TRBJ2-7; the D is unclear. Deletions cut 6 bases from V and 6 bases from J, with 15 bases between. The length of the CDR3 is 13 residues. Per germline, CDR1 MNHEY and CDR2 SVGAGI. The CDR3 DNA sequence: TGTGCCAGCAGCTCCGGACGTCTGGGCGAGCAGTACTTC. Residues: CASSSGRLGEQYF.

This rearrangement joins TRBV25-1 to TRBJ2-7, with 7 bases lining up with TRBD1. The CDR3 covers 13 residues. Germline V gene data show CDR1 as MGHDK and CDR2 as SYGVNS. Trimming at V came to 9 bases and at J to 5 bases, leaving 10 bases not matched to a gene. The chain's CDR3 is CASRFTGAHEQYF. In DNA form, the CDR3 reads TGTGCCAGTAGATTTACAGGGGCCCACGAGCAGTACTTC.

About this clone itself: Other DNA variants within this sample encode the same CDR3. The J gene is TRBJ2-7, the V gene TRBV7-9; tentative D call: TRBD1 (5 bases). The germline gives CDR1 SEHNR, CDR2 FQNEAQ (reference sequence). V was cut by 1 base and J by 6 bases, with 7 bases left in between. This CDR3 comprises 12 residues. The CDR3 loop is CASSLEGPEQYF. In DNA form, the CDR3 reads TGTGCCAGCAGCTTAGAGGGGCCCGAGCAGTACTTC.

The chain couples TRBV2 to TRBJ2-7; 9 nucleotides agree with TRBD2. With 7 bases clipped from V and 6 bases from J, the junction kept 16 bases outside the gene matches. Germline V gene lookup returns CDR1 SNHLY and CDR2 FYNNEI. The CDR3 is 16 residues long. As DNA, the CDR3 is TGTGCCAGCATCCTATGGGGGCGGGAGGGCCAGGGCGAGCAGTACTTC. As protein: CASILWGREGQGEQYF.

The chain combines TRBV6-5 with TRBJ2-3, with 12 positions matching TRBD2. The CDR3 sequence is 14 residues long. The germline V gene has CDR1 MNHEY and CDR2 SVGAGI. V lost 7 bases and J lost 5; bases outside the gene matches: 4. CDR3 in DNA: TGTGCCAGCACCCGGACTAGCGGGGAAGATACGCAGTATTTT. Translated, it gives CASTRTSGEDTQYF.

This clone was picked up one time. The J gene is TRBJ1-4, the V gene TRBV15; D unclear. The CDR3 is 16 amino acids. Trimming took 0 bases from V and 8 from J, leaving 16 bases between them. Germline CDR1 reads LNHNV; CDR2 reads YYDKDF (reference sequence). CDR3 bases: TGTGCCACCAGCAGAGATGCCGGCAGTCTTAACGAAAAACTGTTTTTT. Protein: CATSRDAGSLNEKLFF.

The V gene is TRBV7-9, the J gene TRBJ2-7; D might be TRBD2 (5 bases). In germline, CDR1 is SEHNR, CDR2 FQNEAQ (reference sequence). The germline V and J ends were trimmed by 0 bases and 3 bases, with 9 bases remaining between them. This CDR3 region has 14 residues. The CDR3 DNA follows: TGTGCCAGCAGCTTAGCATTAGAGGGCTACGAGCAGTACTTC. Translation: CASSLALEGYEQYF.

V is TRBV5-1 and J is TRBJ2-1; 9 nucleotides agree with TRBD2. Per germline, CDR1 SGHRS and CDR2 YFSETQ. The J segment lost 8 bases and the V segment lost 1 base, leaving 7 bases of the junction unmatched. This CDR3 has 15 residues. The CDR3 loop is CASSLWSSGNDEQFF. In DNA form, the CDR3 reads TGCGCCAGCAGCTTGTGGTCTAGCGGGAACGATGAGCAGTTCTTC.

V usage is TRBV29-1 and J usage is TRBJ2-7, with D perhaps TRBD1 (5 bases). Germline V CDR1 and CDR2: SQVTM, ANQGSEA. Trimming took off 2 bases at V and 2 bases at J, with 13 bases between the two ends. CDR3 length: 14 residues. Here the CDR3 DNA reads TGCAGCGTTGAACAGACAGAACCTCCCTACGAGCAGTACTTC. Protein product: CSVEQTEPPYEQYF.

The chain joins TRBV2 to TRBJ1-3, with 8 positions matching TRBD1. CDR1 and CDR2 from the germline V gene are SNHLY and FYNNEI. The CDR3 is made up of 14 amino acids. J lost 0 bases, V lost 10 bases, and 5 bases had no gene match. CDR3 region: CATYRGISGNTIYF. CDR3 nucleotides: TGTGCCACTTACAGGGGGATCTCTGGAAACACCATATATTTT.